One sample yielded the 10 T cell receptor beta chains listed below, sequenced in a study of T cell changes during pregnancy in multiple sclerosis (dated by TCRdb to about 2019). Library preparation used the immunoSEQ multiplex PCR assay. TCRdb took over this immuneACCESS table, retaining in-frame rearrangements with V and J assigned. Such tables are incomplete; in checked studies, under half of the missing clones stem from an unresolved V gene, and the remainder is unexplained. Counted in this sample were about 70,000 clones; approximately 92% of them appeared once. Around 3.3% of the sample comes from the top ten. Material: CD8+ T cells from peripheral blood mononuclear cells, obtained in the third trimester of pregnancy. Receptors originate from a female donor in good health, enrolled as a control in a pregnancy study.

V usage is TRBV4-1 and J usage is TRBJ2-3, with D tentatively TRBD2 (7 bases). The CDR3 spans 17 residues. Deletions cut 0 bases from V and 2 bases from J, with 15 bases between. Per germline, CDR1 MGHRA and CDR2 YSYEKL. CDR3 sequence: CASSQDRGGRYTDTQYF. In DNA form, the CDR3 reads TGCGCCAGCAGCCAAGATAGGGGGGGCCGATACACAGATACGCAGTATTTT.

The rearrangement joins TRBV27 to TRBJ2-1, with 10 positions matching TRBD2. CDR3 length equals 18 residues. V dropped 4 bases and J dropped 8; count of bases not matched to a gene: 17. Germline V gene sequence: CDR1 MNHEY, CDR2 SMNVEV (reference sequence). The CDR3 sequence: CASSSPGGAGGPNHEQFF. DNA for the CDR3: TGTGCCAGCAGTTCCCCCGGAGGAGCGGGGGGGCCTAACCATGAGCAGTTCTTC.

J is TRBJ2-1 and V is TRBV7-7; D is perhaps TRBD1 (6 bases). Germline V gives CDR1 SSHAT, CDR2 FNYEAQ (reference sequence). Deletions cut 4 bases from V and 6 bases from J, with 10 bases between. There are 13 residues in the CDR3. CDR3 amino acids: CASSSSGVNEQFF. DNA for the CDR3: TGTGCCAGCAGCTCCTCAGGGGTCAATGAGCAGTTCTTC.

The chain is built from TRBV7-9 and TRBJ1-1; the match to TRBD1 covers 9 bases. The CDR3 runs to 15 residues. The ends lost 4 bases at V and 6 bases at J; junction bases unmatched: 9. Looked up from germline, CDR1 is SEHNR and CDR2 is FQNEAQ (reference sequence). The CDR3: CASSSSGTGSPEAFF. The CDR3 coding sequence is TGTGCCAGCAGCTCCTCCGGGACAGGGAGTCCTGAAGCTTTCTTT.

The CDR3 reads CAWSKGQTYEQYF. CDR3 in DNA: TGTGCCTGGAGTAAGGGACAGACCTACGAGCAGTACTTC. V and J are TRBV30 and TRBJ2-7; 7 bases map to TRBD1. V lost 2 bases to trimming and J lost 2 bases; unmatched junction nucleotides: 3. Germline CDR1 reads GTSNPN; CDR2 reads SVGIG (reference sequence). This CDR3 region has 13 residues. The complete variable domain, with remaining parts taken from reference TRBV30 and TRBJ2-7, reads SQTIHQWPATLVQPVGSPLSLECTVEGTSNPNLYWYRQAAGRGLQLLFYSVGIGQISSEVPQNLSASRPQDRQFILSSKKLLLSDSGFYLCAWSKGQTYEQYFGPGTRLTVT.

The rearrangement uses TRBV5-1 and TRBJ2-5, with TRBD1 identical over 10 bases. V dropped 3 bases and J dropped 2; count of bases not matched to a gene: 7. The CDR3 extends over 16 amino acids. The germline CDR1 and CDR2 sequences are SGHRS and YFSETQ. The DNA for the CDR3 is TGCGCCAGCAGCTCCTCGGGACAGGGGAGACAAGAGACCCAGTACTTC. It translates to CASSSSGQGRQETQYF.

This clone has just one count. The chain is built from TRBV2 and TRBJ2-3; 10 positions match TRBD1. The CDR3 consists of 18 residues. Per germline, CDR1 SNHLY and CDR2 FYNNEI. The V and J ends lost 5 bases and 1 base, in that order; junction bases with no gene match: 12. The CDR3 loop reads CASSTGTGAWLGTDTQYF. The CDR3 coding sequence is TGTGCCAGCAGTACCGGGACAGGGGCCTGGTTGGGCACAGATACGCAGTATTTT.

V usage is TRBV7-9 and J usage is TRBJ1-1, with TRBD1 as a possible D gene (6 bases). The CDR3 extends over 11 amino acids. The germline V gene encodes CDR1 SEHNR and CDR2 FQNEAQ (reference sequence). V dropped 5 bases and J dropped 12 bases, with 13 bases sitting between them. The CDR3 region has the DNA TGTGCCAGCAGCCAACAGGGTAATTCTTTCTTT. Translation gives CASSQQGNSFF.

V and J are TRBV11-3 and TRBJ1-2; D gene unclear. This CDR3 region has 13 residues. Looked up from germline, CDR1 is SGHNT and CDR2 is YENEEA. Trimming left V 4 bases short and J 6 bases short, with 12 bases between. CDR3 in DNA: TGTGCCAGCAGCTCCGGAGGGAGTCATGGCTACACCTTC. Protein: CASSSGGSHGYTF. Full variable domain (rest looked up from reference TRBV11-3 and TRBJ1-2): EAGVVQSPRYKIIEKKQPVAFWCNPISGHNTLYWYLQNLGQGPELLIRYENEEAVDDSQLPKDRFSAERLKGVDSTLKIQPAELGDSAVYLCASSSGGSHGYTFGSGTRLTVV.

The chain carries TRBV6-1 and TRBJ1-1; D not certain. Germline values: CDR1 MNHNS, CDR2 SASEGT. The CDR3 has 12 amino acids. Trimming stripped 3 bases from V and 1 base from J, with 3 bases between. CDR3 DNA: TGTGCCAGCAGTGACAAGAACACTGAAGCTTTCTTT. The encoded protein is CASSDKNTEAFF.